The clone carrying this TCR beta chain was seen ten or more times. The antigen remains unidentified. This sample was taken from a study of response to subunit inactivated influenza vaccine. Study results and caveats: The authors suggested that every seasonal influenza vaccination recruits few new T cells.

Via MiXCR, TCRdb re-called the RT-PCR reads, giving one row per CDR3 protein. The profile shows approximately 500,000 distinct CDR3 sequences, over 10% of them singletons. Germline CDR1 reads SGHRS; CDR2 reads YFSETQ. After removal of 3 bases from V and 4 bases from J, the junction contained 8 bases not matched to a gene. The CDR3 runs to 15 residues. V usage is TRBV5-1 and J usage is TRBJ2-3, with 7 bases that match TRBD1. The sequenced sample was PBMCs from blood, obtained roughly 45 days after vaccination. This receptor was identified in a man in his forties or fifties who received an inactivated influenza vaccine. CDR3 sequence (DNA): TGCGCCAGCAGCTCCGGGACAGATCCCCCAGATACGCAGTATTTT. Translated: CASSSGTDPPDTQYF. Combining the CDR3 with reference TRBV5-1 and TRBJ2-3 gives the whole variable domain KAGVTQTPRYLIKTRGQQVTLSCSPISGHRSVSWYQQTPGQGLQFLFEYFSETQRNKGNFPGRFSGRQFSNSRSEMNVSTLELGDSALYLCASSSGTDPPDTQYFGPGTRLTVL.